This T cell receptor beta chain was sequenced during a study of blood T cell repertoires in COVID-19. This CDR3 comprises 14 residues. Germline values: CDR1 SGHKS, CDR2 YYEKEE (reference sequence). V trimming: 3 bases; J trimming: 5 bases; junction bases outside the gene matches: 5. Generated by immunoSEQ multiplex PCR, the TCRdb table keeps only in-frame clones and is missing some. The sample lists some 170,000 clones, 70% to 90% occurring once. The material sequenced was peripheral blood. The clonotype originates from a man between 35 and 55 years old with acute or convalescent COVID-19. V is TRBV5-5 and J is TRBJ1-1; TRBD1 aligns across 9 bases. Here the CDR3 reads CASSSQGAGTEAFF. In DNA form, the CDR3 reads TGTGCCAGCAGCTCACAGGGGGCAGGTACTGAAGCTTTCTTT.